This T cell receptor (beta chain) was observed in a study of response to subunit inactivated influenza vaccine (dated by TCRdb to 2016 to 2019). Regarding the study in general: Deep quantitative profiling of the T cell receptor repertoire was used in the study to follow responses to a trivalent subunit inactivated influenza vaccine.

The method behind the library was RT-PCR. TCRdb lists the instrument as Illumina HiSeq 2500. Using fastp trimming at Q25 and MiXCR clonotype assembly, TCRdb reanalyzed the public sequencing data and kept in-frame beta chains. CDR3 protein duplicates are merged, each entry listing the most common genes and DNA. The sample table lists 500,000 or so distinct CDR3 sequences, 15% to 20% of them with a count of one. 3% of the sample rests with the top ten. In this sample, this clonotype turned up a few times. The antigen this receptor binds is unknown. Base quality data are lacking; no much larger clone is found one base away. General conclusions and limits of the study: The authors suggested that each seasonal influenza vaccination may recruit only a limited number of new T cells.

CDR1 and CDR2, looked up from the germline V gene, are MGHDK and SYGVNS. Between the V and J ends, shortened by 2 bases and 2 bases respectively, the junction contains 7 bases. Taken from cysteine to phenylalanine, the CDR3 has 14 residues. The only DNA kept is the CDR3, 42 bases in frame from the first base. The sample consisted of CD4+ T cells sorted from PBMCs, taken less than 30 months after vaccination. The sequence was obtained from a man aged 45 to 70 who received an inactivated influenza vaccine. Donor details come from another sample of the same person, matched by shared clones. Here the chain combines TRBV25-1 and TRBJ2-1; a tentative D match to TRBD1 spans 5 bases. The DNA reads TGTGCCAGCAGTGAAGGGGCGACCTACAATGAGCAGTTCTTC. It is translated as CASSEGATYNEQFF.